What follows describes a single T cell receptor (beta chain). The data stem from a study of CD8 T cells in Susac syndrome. The multiple sclerosis controls were treatment-naive patients with relapsing-remitting disease that was stable or active. Bulk CD8+ and CD4+ cells came from magnetic negative isolation; CD8+ TEMRA by FACS. The CDR3 length is 17 residues. Germline assignment: CDR1 LGHNA and CDR2 YNFKEQ. V shed 4 bases and J 3 bases; nucleotides not matched to a gene: 9. RNA totalling about 0.45 to 1 ug underwent reverse transcription with random hexamers. An immunoSEQ multiplex PCR amplified TCR beta CDR3 over 54 Vbeta and 13 Jbeta. MiXCR was run by TCRdb on the immunoSEQ multiplex PCR reads, yielding one entry per CDR3 protein. Counted here are 200,000 to 300,000 distinct CDR3 sequences, 80% to 95% occurring once; the ten biggest clones make up 0.065% to 0.08%.

The sequence was obtained from a human donor with multiple sclerosis. The rearrangement joins TRBV4-2 to TRBJ1-3; 10 positions agree with TRBD1. The material sequenced was CD4+ T cells from PBMCs. The CDR3 DNA is TGTGCCAGCAGCCGAGTCCCGGGACAGGGGTATGGAAACACCATATATTTT. This gives the protein CASSRVPGQGYGNTIYF.